This T cell receptor (beta chain) was retrieved from a study of blood T cell repertoires in COVID-19. Study details: COVID-19 samples collected from the United States, Italy and Spain covered acute and convalescent phases.

TCRdb keeps only in-frame clones here, not all; method: immunoSEQ multiplex PCR. Here the sample spans approximately 340,000 clones, about 83% being singletons. The CDR3 extends over 17 amino acids. V was pared by 1 base and J by 1 base, with 4 bases of the junction left unmatched. Germline V gene sequence: CDR1 SGDLS, CDR2 YYNGEE. The sequence was obtained from a man younger than 40 with active or convalescent COVID-19. The J gene is TRBJ2-1, the V gene TRBV9; 11 nucleotides match TRBD2. The sequenced sample consisted of peripheral blood. CDR3 in DNA: TGTGCCAGCAGCGTACATACTAGCGGGGGTTCCTACAATGAGCAGTTCTTC. Translated: CASSVHTSGGSYNEQFF.